These T cell receptor beta chains were read from a single sample in a study of T-cell memory formation after mild COVID-19. Via MiXCR, TCRdb re-called the 5' RACE reads, giving one row per CDR3 protein. This sample has about 88,000 distinct CDR3 sequences, with roughly 23% found just once. Sequencing used PBMCs or a T cell subset sorted from them (not recorded which). The receptors were sampled from a young man who had mild COVID-19 (a few samples of this study predate the infection). Cell type and time point are not known. CDR3s include the opening cysteine and the closing phenylalanine or tryptophan. The D gene is left open where the match is weak.

CDR3 protein,V gene,D gene
CASSQVGEAFF,TRBV7-9,.
CASSYISRGPDTQYF,TRBV6-5,TRBD1
CASSHVNTGELFF,TRBV4-1,.
CASIPGYQAEPKSMNTEAFF,TRBV21-1,.
CSAGARELSGLYNSPLHF,TRBV20-1,.
CASSFLRRVYNEQFF,TRBV5-1,.
CASIVGNEAFF,TRBV28,.
CASSLSVYRQETQYF,TRBV7-9,.
CASSLGGRGLVTGELFF,TRBV12-3/TRBV12-4,.
CASSVGDRDTEAFF,TRBV9,TRBD1
CASSRDAEPQHF,TRBV6-6,.
CASSLVGRGVQPQHF,TRBV5-5,.
CASSLLAGGPNEQFF,TRBV12-3/TRBV12-4,TRBD2
CASSLTSGGKETQYF,TRBV6-4,TRBD2
CASSPTGANTGELFF,TRBV7-9,.
CASLSMGQGGYTGELFF,TRBV2,.
CASSLDGLAGRETQYF,TRBV7-9,TRBD2
CASSFQEWNEQFF,TRBV12-3/TRBV12-4,.
CASSPLLLGTSRPYNEQFF,TRBV11-2,TRBD2
CASSFSGFGYGYTF,TRBV5-6,.
CASSVNRQGRTDTQYF,TRBV9,TRBD1
CASSTGFSQPQHF,TRBV6-6,.
CASKQGSTGELFF,TRBV4-1,.
CASSLRRRNYGYTF,TRBV28,.
CASSSLTGENTEAFF,TRBV6-2/TRBV6-3,TRBD1
CSARDRQTYEQYF,TRBV20-1,.
CASSEIGTGENTEAFF,TRBV2,TRBD1
CASSGSINQPQHF,TRBV19,.
CATSGPSGANVLTF,TRBV12-3/TRBV12-4,.
CASRRGNYNEQFF,TRBV12-3/TRBV12-4,.
CASSASGDYEQYF,TRBV4-1,TRBD2
CASSYRGQGLAREQYF,TRBV6-5,TRBD1
CASSVSSGTEAFF,TRBV9,.
CASSCGQNGYTF,TRBV7-6,.
CASSSGQGDDQPQHF,TRBV11-2,TRBD1
CASSLASGGADTQYF,TRBV7-6,TRBD2
CASSLVTGGSGYTF,TRBV27,TRBD1
CASSSSDRYNEQFF,TRBV7-6,.
CASSESRFYTGELFF,TRBV3-1,.
CASSFGGDQYF,TRBV12-3/TRBV12-4,.
CASSLEGDRANEKLFF,TRBV11-2,TRBD1
CASSRGGANEKLFF,TRBV7-9,.
CASSVGIGDYNSPLHF,TRBV9,.
CASSEFEATYNEQFF,TRBV25-1,.
CSARDPERGTSTDTQYF,TRBV20-1,.
CASSPLLAGPDEQFF,TRBV5-1,TRBD2
CASSRGVDNEQFF,TRBV7-9,TRBD2
CASSDWAYGYTF,TRBV2,.
CASRPAGQGIYEAFF,TRBV10-2,.
CATSSPGLAGTDTQYF,TRBV15,TRBD2
CAISDPKGLNYGYTF,TRBV10-3,.
CASRLEQGNTEAFF,TRBV5-6,.
CRKIGEKLFF,TRBV11-3,.
CASSSLFYNEQFF,TRBV6-2/TRBV6-3,.
CASSQLPGVIVSNEQFF,TRBV14,.
CASSAGEGLAGDTQYF,TRBV9,TRBD2
CASSLGLAENNEQFF,TRBV5-1,TRBD2
CASSFGQSYGYTF,TRBV27,.